One sample yielded the 11 T cell receptor beta chains listed below, sequenced in a study of radiation and T cells in renal cell carcinoma. The time point here: baseline pretreatment blood. Sample treatment: 15 Gy SBRT to primary tumor, nephrectomy 4 weeks later. Produced via immunoSEQ multiplex PCR; TCRdb's table is partial and in-frame only. This table has over 120,000 clones, roughly 90% appearing once. The input for sequencing was blood, taken from a patient whose treatment included radiotherapy and nephrectomy. Receptors originate from a woman in her forties or fifties with renal cell carcinoma.

The chain combines TRBV7-6 with TRBJ2-5, with no clear D. In germline, CDR1 is SGHVS, CDR2 FNYEAQ. The CDR3 covers 14 residues. Trimming removed 4 bases at V and 1 base at J, with 10 bases between. For the CDR3, the DNA is TGTGCCAGCAGCTCAGCACCTTCCCAAGAGACCCAGTACTTC. Translation gives CASSSAPSQETQYF.

This rearrangement joins TRBV9 to TRBJ1-6; 8 nucleotides match TRBD1. V lost 0 bases, J lost 10 bases, and 6 bases stayed unmatched. This CDR3 is built from 15 residues. Germline CDR1 is SGDLS and CDR2 is YYNGEE. CDR3 coding DNA: TGTGCCAGCAGCGTAGGACCAGGGGGCGAATCACCCCTCCACTTT. Protein: CASSVGPGGESPLHF. The variable domain in full, completed from reference TRBV9 and TRBJ1-6, reads DSGVTQTPKHLITATGQRVTLRCSPRSGDLSVYWYQQSLDQGLQFLIQYYNGEERAKGNILERFSAQQFPDLHSELNLSSLELGDSALYFCASSVGPGGESPLHFGNGTRLTVT.

The gene calls are TRBV10-3 and TRBJ1-2; TRBD1 matches at 8 bases. Germline lookup yields CDR1 ENHRY and CDR2 SYGVKD. V trimming: 3 bases; J trimming: 7 bases; junction bases outside the gene matches: 13. This CDR3 has 16 amino acids. The CDR3 spells CAISDPSGQGAGGYTF. CDR3 DNA: TGTGCCATCAGTGATCCCTCGGGCCAGGGGGCCGGTGGCTACACCTTC.

The chain links TRBV6-5 to TRBJ2-5, with D maybe TRBD1 (6 bases). The J call may not be correct, given that the DNA end is closer to TRBJ2-7. CDR1 and CDR2 from the germline V gene are MNHEY and SVGAGI. This CDR3 has 12 residues. Here the CDR3 reads CASSTGPREQYF. The DNA for the CDR3 is TGTGCCAGCAGTACAGGGCCTCGCGAGCAGTACTTC.

This clone was observed a few times. The chain links TRBV9 to TRBJ2-3; 8 bases are a match to TRBD2. This CDR3 spans 16 amino acids. Trimming removed 0 bases from V and 1 base from J; junction bases left unmatched: 4. Germline V lookup: CDR1 SGDLS, CDR2 YYNGEE. The CDR3 sequence is CASSVVRGLGTDTQYF. CDR3 DNA sequence: TGTGCCAGCAGCGTAGTTCGGGGACTAGGCACAGATACGCAGTATTTT.

This clone was found a few times. This chain uses TRBV19 with TRBJ1-1, with D possibly TRBD1 on 5 matching bases. Germline V gives CDR1 LNHDA, CDR2 SQIVND (reference sequence). V dropped 6 bases and J dropped 6 bases, with 14 bases sitting between them. The CDR3 runs to 13 residues. The DNA for the CDR3 is TGTGCCAGTAGAAGTCAGGGTTTAGCTGAAGCTTTCTTT. Translated, it gives CASRSQGLAEAFF.

The J gene is TRBJ2-2, the V gene TRBV29-1, with D tentatively TRBD2 (6 bases). CDR3 size: 15 residues. V shed 6 bases and J shed 0 bases, with 14 bases lying between them. CDR1 and CDR2 (germline): SQVTM, ANQGSEA. Here the CDR3 reads CSVRSGGTNTGELFF. DNA for the CDR3: TGCAGCGTACGATCCGGGGGAACGAACACCGGGGAGCTGTTTTTT.

This chain links TRBV5-1 with TRBJ1-2; 11 bases match TRBD1. V was clipped by 4 bases and J by 12 bases; unmatched bases: 17. Looked up from germline, CDR1 is SGHRS and CDR2 is YFSETQ. This CDR3 contains 16 residues. The CDR3 here is CASSRSSLGTGGGDTF. In nucleotides, the CDR3 is TGCGCCAGCAGCAGGTCCAGCCTAGGGACAGGGGGAGGCGACACCTTC.

V usage is TRBV19 and J usage is TRBJ1-1; D not resolved. There are 13 residues in the CDR3. V shed 2 bases and J shed 5 bases, with 9 bases lying between them. Germline CDR1 reads LNHDA; CDR2 reads SQIVND (reference sequence). The CDR3 reads CASSIRKGTEAFF. CDR3 in DNA: TGTGCCAGTAGTATACGAAAGGGAACTGAAGCTTTCTTT.

The rearrangement joins TRBV5-1 to TRBJ1-1, with 7 positions matching TRBD1. This CDR3 has 14 amino acids. The junction had 2 bases not matched to a gene; V was cut back by 0 bases and J by 3 bases. Germline assignment: CDR1 SGHRS and CDR2 YFSETQ. CDR3 sequence: CASSLGDRHTEAFF. The CDR3 nucleotides read TGCGCCAGCAGCTTGGGGGACAGACACACTGAAGCTTTCTTT.

This chain uses TRBV5-1 with TRBJ1-2, with 7 bases fitting TRBD1. Trimming cost V 4 bases and J 8 bases; bases outside gene matches: 5. There are 12 residues in the CDR3. Germline values: CDR1 SGHRS, CDR2 YFSETQ. CDR3 coding DNA: TGCGCCAGCAGCCGCACAGGGGACGGCTACACCTTC. This translates into CASSRTGDGYTF.